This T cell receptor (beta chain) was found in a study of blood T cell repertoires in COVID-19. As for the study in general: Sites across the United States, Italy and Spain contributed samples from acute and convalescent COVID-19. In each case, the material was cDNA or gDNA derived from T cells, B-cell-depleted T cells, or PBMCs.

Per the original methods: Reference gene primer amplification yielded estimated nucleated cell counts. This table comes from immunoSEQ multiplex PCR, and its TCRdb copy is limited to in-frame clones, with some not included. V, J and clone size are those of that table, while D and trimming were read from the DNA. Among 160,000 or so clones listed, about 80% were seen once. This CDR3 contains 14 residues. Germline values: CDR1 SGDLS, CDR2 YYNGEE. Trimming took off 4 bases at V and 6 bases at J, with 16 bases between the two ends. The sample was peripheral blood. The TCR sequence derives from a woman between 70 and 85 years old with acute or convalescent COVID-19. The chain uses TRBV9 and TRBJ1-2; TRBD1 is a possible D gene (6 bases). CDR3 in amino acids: CASSLRLAGDGYTF. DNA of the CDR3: TGTGCCAGCAGCCTCCGTTTGGCAGGGGATGGCTACACCTTC.